This TCR beta chain stems from a study of T cells after yellow fever vaccination. Study-level findings and limits: Post-booster repertoires contained most primary-vaccination clones again (96% CD4, 88% CD8). Some clonotypes were seen in both the CD4 and the CD8 compartments. These made up a small share and likely arose from convergent recombination.

Germline V lookup: CDR1 SGHDT, CDR2 YYEEEE. This CDR3 region has 15 residues. V was clipped by 0 bases and J by 7 bases, with 14 bases between them. This clonotype has ten or more counts. The antigen is unknown. A single record per CDR3 protein comes from TCRdb applying MiXCR to the 5' RACE reads. This table holds roughly 74,000 distinct CDR3 sequences, 7.1% found once. The sample was CD8+ T cells sorted from PBMCs, taken 5 to 6 days after the first yellow fever vaccination. This rearrangement joins TRBV5-6 to TRBJ2-1, with D maybe TRBD2 (6 bases). The sequence was collected from a man younger than 35 who received the YFV17D yellow fever vaccine. The CDR3 loop reads CASSLGRGPRNEQFF. CDR3 coding DNA: TGTGCCAGCAGCTTGGGGCGGGGCCCCAGGAATGAGCAGTTCTTC.